The source of this TCR beta chain is a study of T-cell memory formation after mild COVID-19. As for the study in general: The TCR clusters were mostly specific to one donor.

The trim removed 3 bases at V and 0 bases at J, leaving 4 bases unmatched. Germline V gene data show CDR1 as SGHRS and CDR2 as YFSETQ. The CDR3 is 17 amino acids. Only a few counts were recorded for this clonotype. 5'RACE with constant-segment primers built TCRalpha and TCRbeta cDNA libraries with UMIs. TCRdb processed the 5' RACE reads anew with MiXCR; each CDR3 protein has one entry. This repertoire shows fewer than 300,000 distinct CDR3 sequences, more than 15% found once; its top ten account for roughly 24%. The chain joins TRBV5-1 to TRBJ1-6; 9 bases are shared with TRBD1. The TCR comes from a man aged 18 to 30 who had mild COVID-19 (a few samples of this study predate the infection). Cell type and time point are not known. The sequenced sample consisted of PBMCs or a T cell subset sorted from them (not recorded which). The CDR3 protein is CASSWGQGGSYNSPLHF. The DNA of the CDR3 is TGCGCCAGCAGCTGGGGACAGGGCGGCTCCTATAATTCACCCCTCCACTTT.